This T cell receptor beta chain was profiled in a study of T cells after posttransplantation cyclophosphamide. Whole-study results and caveats: After PTCy, TRB diversity resembled that of CNI/methotrexate controls. TRB overlap between skin or GI tissue T cells and blood was limited.

As for this clone: As yet, its antigen is unknown.

The CDR3 loop spans 13 amino acids. Germline V gene lookup returns CDR1 MNHNS and CDR2 SASEGT. V lost 5 bases and J 1 base, leaving 8 bases between the germline ends. Libraries were prepared by immunoSEQ multiplex PCR; TCRdb keeps only in-frame clonotypes and omits some of them. In total the sample includes under 45,000 clones, none of them seen once. This chain joins TRBV6-1 and TRBJ1-2, with D possibly being TRBD1 (5 bases). Sequencing was done on a sample of PBMCs. This receptor was taken from a woman in her forties or fifties in good health and a related stem cell transplant donor. CDR3 DNA sequence: TGTGCCAGCAGTCTGACAGTTAACTATGGCTACACCTTC. Translated, it gives CASSLTVNYGYTF.